The 23 T cell receptor beta chains below come from one sample, sequenced in a study of blood T cells in healthy people across ages. Using a J-beta primer mix together with a sample-barcoded 5' primer, a second PCR was run for about 7 to 12 cycles. Each CDR3 protein is one row after TCRdb ran MiXCR on the 5' RACE reads. In the table there are 550,000 to 800,000 distinct CDR3 sequences, approximately 30% of which are singletons. Material for sequencing was blood. These receptor sequences come from a woman older than 75 in good health.

As concerns this clonotype: This may be a read error: a much more frequent sequence differs by one nucleotide. The V gene is TRBV10-3, the J gene TRBJ2-7; no reliable D call. CDR3 size: 14 residues. Germline lookup yields CDR1 ENHRY and CDR2 SYGVKD. The V gene lost 11 bases and the J gene lost 0 bases, with 17 bases spanning the gap. The CDR3 DNA follows: TGTGCCGTTGGACGGGCAGCCAGCTCCTACGAGCAGTACTTC. Protein product: CAVGRAASSYEQYF.

This clonotype has ten or more counts. V gene TRBV6-2 or TRBV6-3 combines with J gene TRBJ2-7; TRBD1 or TRBD2 may be the D gene (5 bases each). Between the trimmed V and J ends, which lost 7 bases and 2 bases, there was a span of 18 bases. The germline CDR1 and CDR2 sequences are MNHEY and SVGEGT. There are 15 residues in the CDR3. The CDR3 is CASTPDGMGAYEQYF. The CDR3, as DNA: TGTGCCAGCACCCCGGACGGAATGGGGGCCTACGAGCAGTACTTC.

The sample holds many counts of this clonotype. The chain is built from TRBV20-1 and TRBJ2-7, with D unclear. Trimming shortened V by 0 bases and J by 0 bases, and 12 bases separated the two germline ends. The CDR3 totals 15 residues. Germline CDR1 DFQATT, CDR2 SNEGSKA (reference sequence). DNA for the CDR3: TGCAGTGCTAGAGATGGTCGGCGTAACTCCTACGAGCAGTACTTC. It codes for CSARDGRRNSYEQYF.

This clonotype was detected ten times or more. The chain uses TRBV3-1 and TRBJ2-7; TRBD2 agrees at 7 bases. Per the germline V gene, CDR1 is LGHDT and CDR2 is YNNKEL (reference sequence). This CDR3 is built from 15 residues. J lost 2 bases, V lost 1 base, and 5 bases had no gene match. In DNA, the CDR3 is TGTGCCAGCAGCCAAGCGGGGGGTGTCGCCTACGAGCAGTACTTC. Its translation: CASSQAGGVAYEQYF.

This clonotype was counted a few times. The chain links TRBV5-5 to TRBJ1-2; D remains unclear. The V and J ends lost 4 bases and 0 bases respectively, with 13 bases between them. This CDR3 comprises 15 residues. CDR1 is SGHKS and CDR2 is YYEKEE in the germline V gene (reference sequence). In DNA form, the CDR3 reads TGTGCCAGCAGCCTGGGTCCAGCAGCTAACTATGGCTACACCTTC. Encoded protein: CASSLGPAANYGYTF. The whole variable domain, remainder taken from reference TRBV5-5 and TRBJ1-2, is DAGVTQSPTHLIKTRGQQVTLRCSPISGHKSVSWYQQVLGQGPQFIFQYYEKEERGRGNFPDRFSARQFPNYSSELNVNALLLGDSALYLCASSLGPAANYGYTFGSGTRLTVV.

This clonotype was counted ten times or more. The chain recombines TRBV5-1 with TRBJ1-1, with D possibly TRBD1 on 5 matching bases. V shed 2 bases and J shed 1 base, with 9 bases lying between them. CDR3 length equals 14 residues. Germline V lookup: CDR1 SGHRS, CDR2 YFSETQ. The CDR3 region has the DNA TGCGCCAGCAGCTTACTAGGACAGAACACTGAAGCTTTCTTT. Translated, it gives CASSLLGQNTEAFF.

A note on this clonotype: This may come from a read error, since a much larger clone is one base off. The V call is TRBV4-2, the J call TRBJ1-5; D unresolved. This CDR3 has 16 residues. The germline CDR1 and CDR2 sequences are LGHNA and YNFKEQ. The CDR3 reads CASSQEAATSNQLQHF. CDR3 nucleotide sequence: TGTGCCAGCAGCCAAGAGGCAGCGACTAGCAATCAGCTCCAGCATTTT.

This clonotype was counted between two and nine times. The chain is built from TRBV5-1 and TRBJ1-1, with D unresolved. Germline V CDR1 and CDR2: SGHRS, YFSETQ. V lost 3 bases and J 1 base, leaving 10 bases between the germline ends. The CDR3 is made up of 14 amino acids. DNA for the CDR3: TGCGCCAGCAGCTACGCGGCCGGGAACACTGAAGCTTTCTTT. Its protein product is CASSYAAGNTEAFF.

This clonotype was recorded at least ten times. The chain joins TRBV3-1 to TRBJ2-7; possibly TRBD1 or TRBD2 for D (5 bases each). Trimming removed 4 bases from V and 1 base from J, with 14 bases in between. CDR1 and CDR2 from the germline V gene are LGHDT and YNNKEL (reference sequence). There are 15 residues in the CDR3. CDR3 in DNA: TGTGCCAGCAGCCCCGGGGCCTCAAGATCCTACGAGCAGTACTTC. It codes for CASSPGASRSYEQYF.

Details on this clonotype: This may be a read error: a much more frequent sequence differs by one nucleotide. The rearrangement joins TRBV9 to TRBJ1-2; D uncertain. V dropped 3 bases and J dropped 5 bases, with 14 bases sitting between them. Germline CDR1 SGDLS, CDR2 YYNGEE. The CDR3 contains 14 residues. CDR3 sequence: CASSERSQPYGYTF. The CDR3 DNA is TGTGCCAGCAGCGAGCGGTCCCAACCTTATGGCTACACCTTC.

This clonotype was counted ten times or more. The V call is TRBV7-2, the J call TRBJ2-3; 12 nucleotides agree with TRBD1. Trimming at V came to 1 base and at J to 2 bases, leaving 4 bases not matched to a gene. Germline V CDR1 and CDR2: SGHTA, FQGNSA. This CDR3 region has 17 residues. CDR3 sequence reads: CASSLEGTGGPTDTQYF. The CDR3 DNA follows: TGTGCCAGCAGCTTAGAAGGGACAGGGGGCCCCACAGATACGCAGTATTTT.

This clonotype was seen ten or more times. The chain employs TRBV21-1 and TRBJ2-1; the table's D gene call, TRBD1, was not cross checked with the DNA. TRBV21-1 is given as a pseudogene. The CDR3 length is 16 residues. The CDR3 coding sequence is TGTGCCAGCAGCAAAGCGCGGGACAGGGGACGCGATGAGCAGTTCTTC. This translates into CASSKARDRGRDEQFF.

This clonotype was recorded many times. The chain combines TRBV2 with TRBJ2-7; D tentatively reads TRBD1 or TRBD2 (5 bases each). This CDR3 has 14 amino acids. The germline CDR1 and CDR2 sequences are SNHLY and FYNNEI. With 5 bases removed from V and 4 bases from J, the gap between germline ends came to 15 bases. The CDR3 reads CASSSMGEGYEQYF. The CDR3 coding sequence is TGTGCCAGCAGTTCCATGGGAGAGGGGTACGAGCAGTACTTC.

This clonotype was picked up a small number of times. The V gene is TRBV7-2, the J gene TRBJ2-2; 8 bases match TRBD2. The CDR3 is 15 amino acids. Germline CDR1 reads SGHTA; CDR2 reads FQGNSA. J lost 2 bases, V lost 4 bases, and 3 bases had no gene match. The CDR3 DNA reads TGTGCCAGCAGCTCAGCGGGGGAAAACACCGGGGAGCTGTTTTTT. Encoded protein: CASSSAGENTGELFF.

A word on this clonotype: This may arise from a read error, as a much more abundant clone is one base away. The J gene is TRBJ2-6, the V gene TRBV3-1; D is ambiguous. Trimming left V 1 base short and J 3 bases short, with 4 bases between. CDR3 length: 14 residues. Germline V gives CDR1 LGHDT, CDR2 YNNKEL (reference sequence). In DNA, the CDR3 is TGTGCCAGCAGCCAAGGTTTTGGGGCCAACGTCCTGACTTTC. Translation: CASSQGFGANVLTF.

As for this clonotype: It may be a read error: a sequence one base away is much more abundant. The chain has TRBV9 and TRBJ2-5; D unresolved. Germline loops: CDR1 SGDLS, CDR2 YYNGEE. Trimming shortened V by 4 bases and J by 3 bases, and 10 bases separated the two germline ends. The CDR3 is made up of 13 amino acids. Here the CDR3 reads CASSIDPKETQYF. DNA of the CDR3: TGTGCCAGCAGCATAGACCCAAAAGAGACCCAGTACTTC.

The chain joins TRBV7-9 to TRBJ1-1, with D possibly TRBD1 on 6 matching bases. The ends were cut back, 5 bases at V and 5 bases at J, with 12 bases in the middle. CDR3 length: 13 residues. CDR1 is SEHNR and CDR2 is FQNEAQ in the germline V gene (reference sequence). The CDR3 protein is CASSRQDRTEAFF. DNA of the CDR3: TGTGCCAGCAGCCGACAGGATCGAACTGAAGCTTTCTTT.

In its sample, this clonotype was seen many times. This sequence joins TRBV30 and TRBJ2-3; the match to TRBD2 covers 15 bases. The V gene end was trimmed by 1 base and the J gene end by 5 bases; junction bases not matched to a gene: 4. This CDR3 is 16 amino acids long. Germline-derived CDR1 and CDR2 are GTSNPN and SVGIG (reference sequence). The CDR3 DNA reads as TGTGCCTGGAGTGAGGGACTAGCGGGGGGTAAAGATACGCAGTATTTT. This gives the protein CAWSEGLAGGKDTQYF.

The rearrangement uses TRBV7-2 and TRBJ2-7; maybe TRBD1 (5 bases). The V gene's germline CDR1 is SGHTA and CDR2 FQGNSA. The CDR3 is made up of 14 amino acids. V was pared by 5 bases and J by 2 bases, with 13 bases between. CDR3 sequence reads: CASSPRQTTYEQYF. CDR3 nucleotides: TGTGCCAGCAGCCCGCGACAGACCACCTACGAGCAGTACTTC.

Concerning this clonotype itself: A much larger clone sits a single nucleotide away, making a read error possible. The chain carries TRBV12-3 or TRBV12-4 and TRBJ2-5; possibly TRBD2 for D (5 bases). Near its end, the DNA agrees better with TRBJ2-7, so the J call may be wrong. CDR3 length: 14 amino acids. The CDR3 DNA is TGTACCAGCAGTCGGGCCCACGGGGCCTACGAGCAGTACTTC. Translation gives CTSSRAHGAYEQYF.

This clonotype was seen many times. The CDR3 reads CSAPDWDNEQFF. DNA of the CDR3: TGCAGTGCTCCAGACTGGGACAATGAGCAGTTCTTC. The genes are TRBV20-1 and TRBJ2-1; D is unresolved. V dropped 5 bases and J dropped 5 bases, with 10 bases sitting between them. The CDR3 is made up of 12 amino acids. Germline lookup yields CDR1 DFQATT and CDR2 SNEGSKA (reference sequence).

This clonotype was observed a few times. The gene calls are TRBV5-4 and TRBJ1-6; D remains ambiguous. Germline V gives CDR1 SGHNT, CDR2 YYREEE (reference sequence). The CDR3 extends over 15 amino acids. V was trimmed by 1 base and J by 3 bases, leaving 8 bases between them. The CDR3 region has the DNA TGTGCCAGCAGCTTGAGCAAAGACTATAATTCACCCCTCCACTTT. Translation: CASSLSKDYNSPLHF.

In this sample, this clonotype turned up many times. The chain couples TRBV20-1 to TRBJ2-1, with a weak D call TRBD2 (6 bases). The CDR3 is made up of 16 amino acids. In germline, CDR1 is DFQATT, CDR2 SNEGSKA (reference sequence). Trimming pared 0 bases from V and 1 base from J, leaving 13 bases between. CDR3 loop: CSARDTSRGSYNEQFF. The CDR3 region has the DNA TGCAGTGCTAGAGATACGTCCCGGGGGTCCTACAATGAGCAGTTCTTC.